These 17 T cell receptor beta chains originate from one sample sequenced in a study of cytomegalovirus exposure and HLA in healthy donors. Primers: 60 Vbeta forward and 13 Jbeta reverse. Clones were sequenced by immunoSEQ multiplex PCR, and TCRdb holds only the in-frame ones, with some missing. This sample has about 120,000 clones, with roughly three quarters found just once. Material for sequencing was PBMCs. The receptors derive from a woman aged 18 to 35 in good health and CMV-seropositive.

This chain joins TRBV5-1 and TRBJ2-5; D may be TRBD1 (6 bases). The germline V and J ends were trimmed by 2 bases and 4 bases, with 15 bases remaining between them. Germline assignment: CDR1 SGHRS and CDR2 YFSETQ. The CDR3 sequence is 15 residues long. As DNA, the CDR3 is TGCGCCAGCAGCTTCCACCGGGACACCCTAGAGACCCAGTACTTC. Translating gives CASSFHRDTLETQYF.

The V gene is TRBV7-3, the J gene TRBJ2-1; 10 bases map to TRBD2. V lost 4 bases to trimming and J lost 3 bases; unmatched junction nucleotides: 18. This CDR3 spans 20 amino acids. Germline V CDR1 and CDR2: SGHTA, FQGTGA. CDR3 residues: CASSSAHGLAEYLHYNEQFF. The CDR3 DNA follows: TGTGCCAGCAGCTCTGCCCACGGACTAGCGGAATATCTCCACTACAATGAGCAGTTCTTC.

This clone has just a few counts. J is TRBJ2-7 and V is TRBV19; 7 bases are shared with TRBD2. The length of the CDR3 is 13 residues. Germline V CDR1 and CDR2: LNHDA, SQIVND (reference sequence). Trimming removed 5 bases from V and 6 bases from J; junction bases left unmatched: 7. CDR3 in amino acids: CASSGRTSSEQYF. The CDR3, as DNA: TGTGCCAGTAGTGGACGGACTAGTTCCGAGCAGTACTTC.

The J gene is TRBJ1-2, the V gene TRBV4-2, with 9 bases fitting TRBD1. Germline loops: CDR1 LGHNA, CDR2 YNFKEQ. The CDR3 has 15 amino acids. J lost 3 bases, V lost 4 bases, and 6 bases had no gene match. CDR3 bases: TGTGCCAGCAGCCCCGGACAGGGGTTTTACTATGGCTACACCTTC. This sequence encodes CASSPGQGFYYGYTF.

The genes are TRBV7-3 and TRBJ2-7; 9 bases are shared with TRBD2. The CDR3 has 14 amino acids. Trimming at V came to 1 base and at J to 5 bases, leaving 3 bases not matched to a gene. Germline CDR1 reads SGHTA; CDR2 reads FQGTGA. CDR3 coding DNA: TGTGCCAGCAGCTTAATTGCGGGAGGGGACGAGCAGTACTTC. This translates into CASSLIAGGDEQYF.

This clone has more than one count but fewer than ten. The chain joins TRBV18 to TRBJ2-2, with 11 bases identical to TRBD2. Trimming took 0 bases from V and 4 from J; bases not matched to a gene: 4. CDR1 and CDR2 (germline): KGHSH, LQKENI. The CDR3 extends over 17 amino acids. The CDR3 protein is CASSPPGLAAFTGELFF. For the CDR3, the DNA is TGTGCCAGCTCACCACCGGGACTAGCGGCCTTCACCGGGGAGCTGTTTTTT.

The CDR3 bases are TGTGCCAGCAGCGTAGCTAGCGGGAGATTTTACGGGCAGTTCTTC. As protein: CASSVASGRFYGQFF. The chain links TRBV9 to TRBJ2-1; 10 bases fit TRBD2. The V and J ends lost 0 bases and 12 bases, in that order; junction bases with no gene match: 9. The CDR3 totals 15 residues. The V gene's germline CDR1 is SGDLS and CDR2 YYNGEE.

The DNA for the CDR3 is TGTGCCAGCAGCTTGAAGACTAGCCAAGAGACCCAGTACTTC. This gives the protein CASSLKTSQETQYF. The chain uses TRBV5-4 and TRBJ2-5, with D possibly matching TRBD2 (6 bases). The length of the CDR3 is 14 residues. Per the germline V gene, CDR1 is SGHNT and CDR2 is YYREEE (reference sequence). V was clipped by 1 base and J by 1 base, with 8 bases between them.

J is TRBJ1-1 and V is TRBV28; maybe TRBD1 (5 bases). Trimming left V 3 bases short and J 10 bases short, with 9 bases between. This CDR3 comprises 11 residues. Germline V gene sequence: CDR1 MDHEN, CDR2 SYDVKM. The CDR3, as DNA: TGTGCCAGCAGTTTTAGAGACAGAGCTTTCTTT. It translates to CASSFRDRAFF.

The V gene is TRBV2, the J gene TRBJ2-5; D might be TRBD2 (7 bases). Near its end, the DNA agrees better with TRBJ2-7, so the J call may be wrong. CDR3 size: 15 residues. Germline CDR1 reads SNHLY; CDR2 reads FYNNEI. The CDR3 nucleotides read TGTGCCAGCAGCTCTGGGGGGGCCCAACCCTACGAGCAGTACTTC. Protein product: CASSSGGAQPYEQYF.

This chain uses TRBV28 with TRBJ2-6, with TRBD1 identical over 7 bases. Trimming took 10 bases from V and 2 from J; bases not matched to a gene: 8. The CDR3 contains 15 residues. The germline V gene has CDR1 MDHEN and CDR2 SYDVKM. The CDR3 coding sequence is TGTGCCACCCTACAGGGGTCCCCTGGGGCCAACGTCCTGACTTTC. As protein: CATLQGSPGANVLTF.

The chain uses TRBV5-6 and TRBJ2-7; D possibly corresponds to TRBD2 (5 bases). V was clipped by 0 bases and J by 0 bases, with 10 bases between them. Germline-derived CDR1 and CDR2 are SGHDT and YYEEEE. This CDR3 region has 15 residues. This CDR3 is CASSLGLTSSYEQYF. CDR3 coding DNA: TGTGCCAGCAGCTTGGGACTAACAAGCTCCTACGAGCAGTACTTC.

V is TRBV7-9 and J is TRBJ2-2, with 9 positions matching TRBD2. This CDR3 is built from 17 residues. Per germline, CDR1 SEHNR and CDR2 FQNEAQ (reference sequence). The trim removed 6 bases at V and 3 bases at J, leaving 11 bases unmatched. CDR3 DNA sequence: TGTGCCAGCAGTTTCCTAGCGGGAAGTAGAGACACCGGGGAGCTGTTTTTT. Protein product: CASSFLAGSRDTGELFF. Supplemented by reference TRBV7-9 and TRBJ2-2, the full variable domain reads DTGVSQNPRHKITKRGQNVTFRCDPISEHNRLYWYRQTLGQGPEFLTYFQNEAQLEKSRLLSDRFSAERPKGSFSTLEIQRTEQGDSAMYLCASSFLAGSRDTGELFFGEGSRLTVL.

The chain carries TRBV7-3 and TRBJ1-5, with unresolved D. V lost 5 bases and J lost 4, with 18 bases in between. Germline V gene lookup returns CDR1 SGHTA and CDR2 FQGTGA. The length of the CDR3 is 16 residues. The DNA for the CDR3 is TGTGCCAGCAGCCTGGGTCGGGGAGGGAAGAATCAGCCCCAGCATTTT. Its protein product is CASSLGRGGKNQPQHF.

The CDR3 loop is CASSPSQGGQPQHF. DNA for the CDR3: TGTGCCAGCTCACCCAGCCAGGGTGGGCAGCCCCAGCATTTT. V is TRBV18 and J is TRBJ1-5; tentative D call: TRBD1 (5 bases). The CDR3 spans 14 residues. The germline V gene has CDR1 KGHSH and CDR2 LQKENI. V was clipped by 3 bases and J by 7 bases, with 13 bases between them.

The V gene is TRBV7-4, the J gene TRBJ2-2, with 8 bases identical to TRBD1. V shed 0 bases, J shed 6 bases, and the junction held 12 bases outside the gene matches. The CDR3 spans 18 residues. Germline V CDR1 and CDR2: SGHVT, SQSDAQ. The CDR3 sequence is CASSLARAGTGLAGELFF. Written as DNA, the CDR3 is TGTGCCAGCAGCTTAGCGCGTGCCGGGACAGGCCTGGCCGGGGAGCTGTTTTTT.

This clone was picked up a small number of times. The chain employs TRBV6-5 and TRBJ2-7, with 7 bases that match TRBD1. Germline-derived CDR1 and CDR2 are MNHEY and SVGAGI. The CDR3 spans 13 residues. J was trimmed by 2 bases and V by 7 bases; bases with no gene match: 5. The CDR3 DNA sequence: TGTGCCAGCACAATAGGGACAGCCTACGAGCAGTACTTC. Its protein is CASTIGTAYEQYF.